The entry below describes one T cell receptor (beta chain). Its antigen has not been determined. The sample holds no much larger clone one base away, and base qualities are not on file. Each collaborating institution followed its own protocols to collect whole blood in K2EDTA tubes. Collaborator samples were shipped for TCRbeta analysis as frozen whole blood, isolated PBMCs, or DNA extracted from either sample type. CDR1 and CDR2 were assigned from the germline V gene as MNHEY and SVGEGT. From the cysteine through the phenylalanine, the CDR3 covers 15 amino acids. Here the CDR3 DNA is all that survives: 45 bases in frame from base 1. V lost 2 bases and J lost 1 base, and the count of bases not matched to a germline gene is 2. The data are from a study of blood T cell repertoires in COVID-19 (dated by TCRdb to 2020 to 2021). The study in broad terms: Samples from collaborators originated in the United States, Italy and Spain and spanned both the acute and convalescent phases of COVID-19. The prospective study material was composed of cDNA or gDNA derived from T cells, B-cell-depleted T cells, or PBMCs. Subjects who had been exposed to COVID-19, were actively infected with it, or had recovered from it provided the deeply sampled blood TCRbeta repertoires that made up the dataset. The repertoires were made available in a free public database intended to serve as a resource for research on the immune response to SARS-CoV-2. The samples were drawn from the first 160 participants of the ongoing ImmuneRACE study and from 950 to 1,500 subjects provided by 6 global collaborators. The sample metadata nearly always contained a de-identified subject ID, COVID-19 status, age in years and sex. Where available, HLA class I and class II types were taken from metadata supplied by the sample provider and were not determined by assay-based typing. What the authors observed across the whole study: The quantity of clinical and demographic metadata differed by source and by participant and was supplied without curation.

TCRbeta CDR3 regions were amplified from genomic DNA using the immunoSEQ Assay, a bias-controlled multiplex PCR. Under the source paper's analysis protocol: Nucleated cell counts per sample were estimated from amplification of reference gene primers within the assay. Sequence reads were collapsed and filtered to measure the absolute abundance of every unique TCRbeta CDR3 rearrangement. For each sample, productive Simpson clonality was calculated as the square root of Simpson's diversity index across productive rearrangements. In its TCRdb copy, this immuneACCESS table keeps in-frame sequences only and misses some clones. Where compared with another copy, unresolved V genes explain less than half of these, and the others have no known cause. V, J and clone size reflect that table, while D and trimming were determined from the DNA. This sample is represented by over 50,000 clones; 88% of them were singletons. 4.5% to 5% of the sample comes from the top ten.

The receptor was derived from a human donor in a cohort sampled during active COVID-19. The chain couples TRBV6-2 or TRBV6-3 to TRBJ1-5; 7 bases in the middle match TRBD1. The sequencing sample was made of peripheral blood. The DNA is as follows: TGTGCCAGCAGTTACGCAGGGGGGAGCAATCAGCCCCAGCATTTT. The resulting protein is CASSYAGGSNQPQHF.